Described below is a single T cell receptor (beta chain) sequence and its context. This entry is derived from a study of blood T cell repertoires in COVID-19. Looking at the study overall: Both acute and convalescent COVID-19 samples were obtained from the United States, Italy and Spain. T cells, B-cell-depleted T cells, or PBMCs provided the cDNA or gDNA that served as material.

Germline V CDR1 and CDR2: MGHDK, SYGVNS. With 6 bases clipped from V and 3 bases from J, the junction kept 5 bases outside the gene matches. This CDR3 spans 13 amino acids. Original processing methods: For nucleated cells, counts were estimated from reference gene primer amplification. Here immunoSEQ multiplex PCR was the method, and the copy in TCRdb shows in-frame clones only, minus some. Clone size and V and J calls were adopted from that table, with D and trimming inferred from the DNA. The sample carries some 170,000 clones, roughly 80% recorded once. The chain joins TRBV25-1 to TRBJ2-7, with 7 nucleotides matching TRBD1. The receptor was isolated from a man aged 65-85 years with acute or convalescent COVID-19. The sample was peripheral blood. In DNA, the CDR3 is TGTGCCAGCAGGACAGGGAACCTCTACGAGCAGTACTTC. Translation gives CASRTGNLYEQYF.